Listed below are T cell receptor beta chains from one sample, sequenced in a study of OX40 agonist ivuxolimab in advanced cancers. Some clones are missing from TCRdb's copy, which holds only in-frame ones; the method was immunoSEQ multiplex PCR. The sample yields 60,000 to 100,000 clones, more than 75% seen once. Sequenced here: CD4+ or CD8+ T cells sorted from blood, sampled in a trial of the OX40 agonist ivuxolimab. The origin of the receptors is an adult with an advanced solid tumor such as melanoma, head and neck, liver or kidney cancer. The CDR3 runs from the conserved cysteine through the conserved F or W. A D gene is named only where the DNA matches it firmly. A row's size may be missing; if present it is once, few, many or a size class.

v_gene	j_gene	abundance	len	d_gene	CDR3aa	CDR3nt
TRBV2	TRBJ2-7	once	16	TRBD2	CASSEGPRLAGYEQYF	TGTGCCAGCAGTGAAGGTCCCAGACTAGCGGGGTACGAGCAGTACTTC
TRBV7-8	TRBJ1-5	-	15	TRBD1	CASSPQAGGGQPQHF	TGTGCCAGCAGCCCCCAGGCAGGGGGAGGTCAGCCCCAGCATTTT
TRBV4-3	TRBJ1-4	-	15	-	CASSQGTRSNEKLFF	TGCGCCAGCAGCCAAGGGACTCGTTCCAATGAAAAACTGTTTTTT
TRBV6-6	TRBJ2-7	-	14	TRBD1	CASSRGGQNYEQYF	TGTGCCAGCAGTAGAGGGGGACAGAACTACGAGCAGTACTTC
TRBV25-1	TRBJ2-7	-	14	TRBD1	CASSEYGQGYEQYF	TGTGCCAGCAGTGAATATGGACAGGGCTACGAGCAGTACTTC
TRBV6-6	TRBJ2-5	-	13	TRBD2	CATRTSYQETQYF	TGTGCCACCCGGACTAGTTATCAAGAGACCCAGTACTTC
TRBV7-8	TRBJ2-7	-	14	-	CASSLGREFYEQYF	TGTGCCAGCAGCTTAGGGAGAGAATTCTACGAGCAGTACTTC
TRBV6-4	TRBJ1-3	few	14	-	CASSPEQGGNTIYF	TGTGCCAGCAGTCCCGAGCAGGGTGGAAACACCATATATTTT
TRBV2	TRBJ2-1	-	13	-	CASILSPYNEQFF	TGTGCCAGCATACTCAGCCCCTACAATGAGCAGTTCTTC
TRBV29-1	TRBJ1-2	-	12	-	CSVFPTNYGYTF	TGCAGCGTTTTCCCGACTAACTATGGCTACACCTTC
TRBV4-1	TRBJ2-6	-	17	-	CASSYSFSTSGANVLTF	TGCGCCAGCAGTTACAGCTTCAGTACCTCTGGGGCCAACGTCCTGACTTTC
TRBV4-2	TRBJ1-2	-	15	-	CASSQDGAGTYGYTF	TGTGCCAGCAGCCAAGACGGCGCGGGAACCTATGGCTACACCTTC
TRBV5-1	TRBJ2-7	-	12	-	CASSLESGEQYF	TGCGCCAGCAGCTTGGAGTCAGGCGAGCAGTACTTC
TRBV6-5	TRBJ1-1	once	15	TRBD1	CASSYGRTGSTEAFF	TGTGCCAGCAGTTACGGTCGGACAGGGTCGACTGAAGCTTTCTTT
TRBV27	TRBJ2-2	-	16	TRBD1	CASTPRWTGSTGELFF	TGTGCCAGCACCCCCAGGTGGACAGGGTCCACCGGGGAGCTGTTTTTT
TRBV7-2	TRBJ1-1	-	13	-	CASSRFMKTEAFF	TGTGCCAGCAGCCGTTTTATGAAGACTGAAGCTTTCTTT
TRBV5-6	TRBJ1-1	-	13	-	CASSSGLGTEAFF	TGTGCCAGCAGTTCAGGGTTGGGCACTGAAGCTTTCTTT
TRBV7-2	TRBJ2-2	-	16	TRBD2	CASSLRGGGNTGELFF	TGTGCCAGCAGCTTACGGGGCGGGGGTAACACCGGGGAGCTGTTTTTT
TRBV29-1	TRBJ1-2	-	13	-	CSVGESSSIGYTF	TGCAGCGTAGGGGAGTCCTCCTCTATTGGCTACACCTTC
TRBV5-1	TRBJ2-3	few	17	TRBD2	CASSPGLAGDNTDTQYF	TGCGCCAGCAGCCCGGGACTAGCGGGAGATAACACAGATACGCAGTATTTT
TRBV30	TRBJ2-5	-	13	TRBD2	CAWSVGGSETQYF	TGTGCCTGGAGTGTGGGGGGGAGTGAGACCCAGTACTTC
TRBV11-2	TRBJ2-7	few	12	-	CASSLDLTRQRF	TGTGCCAGCAGCTTAGATCTCACGAGACAACGTTTC
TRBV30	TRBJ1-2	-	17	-	CAWSVPPSTGSSYGYTF	TGTGCCTGGAGTGTACCCCCCTCGACAGGATCCTCCTATGGCTACACCTTC
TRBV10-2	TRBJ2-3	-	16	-	CASSEGPGYYTDTQYF	TGCGCCAGCAGTGAGGGGCCAGGATACTACACAGATACGCAGTATTTT
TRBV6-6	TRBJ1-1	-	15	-	CASSYYGVGNTEAFF	TGTGCCAGCAGTTACTATGGGGTAGGGAACACTGAAGCTTTCTTT
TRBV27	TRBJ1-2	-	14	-	CASSLNQLNYGYTF	TGTGCCAGCAGTTTAAACCAGCTTAACTATGGCTACACCTTC
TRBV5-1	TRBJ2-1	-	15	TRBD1	CASSQPGQGSFEQFF	TGCGCCAGCAGCCAGCCGGGACAGGGGTCTTTTGAGCAGTTCTTC
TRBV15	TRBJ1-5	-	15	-	CATSRSKDFNQPQHF	TGTGCCACCAGCAGATCTAAAGACTTCAATCAGCCCCAGCATTTT
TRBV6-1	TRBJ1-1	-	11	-	CALGGRSEAFF	TGTGCCTTGGGGGGGCGGTCTGAAGCTTTCTTT
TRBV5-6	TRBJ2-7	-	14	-	CASTPGRESYEQYF	TGTGCCAGCACTCCTGGAAGAGAATCCTACGAGCAGTACTTC
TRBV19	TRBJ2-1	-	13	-	CATGAVSYNEQFF	TGTGCGACTGGGGCCGTATCCTACAATGAGCAGTTCTTC
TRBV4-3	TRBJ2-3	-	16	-	CASSQEGPRGGDTQYF	TGCGCCAGCAGCCAAGAGGGGCCCCGGGGCGGGGATACGCAGTATTTT
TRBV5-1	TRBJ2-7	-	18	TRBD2	CASSRLGRSWASSYEQYF	TGCGCCAGCAGCAGACTCGGGAGGTCCTGGGCAAGCTCCTACGAGCAGTACTTC
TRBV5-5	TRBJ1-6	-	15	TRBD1	CASSLGTGINSPLHF	TGTGCCAGCAGCTTGGGGACAGGCATTAATTCACCCCTCCACTTT
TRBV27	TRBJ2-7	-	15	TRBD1	CASRVRVRGPYEQYF	TGTGCCAGCAGGGTTCGGGTGAGGGGGCCCTACGAGCAGTACTTC
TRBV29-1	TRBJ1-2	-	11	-	CSVARVNGYTF	TGCAGCGTTGCCAGGGTTAATGGCTACACCTTC
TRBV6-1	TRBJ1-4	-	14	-	CASSPQGWVEKLFF	TGTGCCAGCAGTCCTCAGGGGTGGGTTGAAAAACTGTTTTTT
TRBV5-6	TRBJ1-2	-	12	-	CASSYGASGYTF	TGTGCCAGCAGTTACGGGGCTTCTGGCTACACCTTC
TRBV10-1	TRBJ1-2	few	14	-	CASSESVEGGGYTF	TGCGCCAGCAGTGAGTCCGTGGAGGGTGGAGGCTACACCTTC
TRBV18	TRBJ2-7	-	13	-	CASSRRVDYEQYF	TGTGCCAGCTCACGGAGGGTTGACTACGAGCAGTACTTC
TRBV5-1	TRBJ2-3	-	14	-	CASSFGGIPDTQYF	TGCGCCAGCAGCTTCGGGGGAATCCCAGATACGCAGTATTTT
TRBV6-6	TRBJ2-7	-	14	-	CASSRLEGNYEQYF	TGTGCCAGCAGCCGTCTAGAGGGGAACTACGAGCAGTACTTC
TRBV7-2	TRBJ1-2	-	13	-	CASSLSQVYGYTF	TGTGCCAGCAGCTTATCCCAGGTCTATGGCTACACCTTC
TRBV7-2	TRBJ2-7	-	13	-	CASRLPPGQGQYF	TGTGCCAGCAGGCTTCCTCCGGGCCAGGGGCAGTACTTC
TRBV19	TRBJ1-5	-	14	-	CASSIRGAKVPQHF	TGTGCCAGTAGTATCCGGGGGGCGAAAGTACCCCAGCATTTT
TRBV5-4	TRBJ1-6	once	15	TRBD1	CASSSAGTANSPLHF	TGTGCCAGCAGCTCTGCCGGGACAGCTAATTCACCCCTCCACTTT
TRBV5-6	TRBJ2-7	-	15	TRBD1	CASSFYRTGAYEQYF	TGTGCCAGCAGCTTTTATAGGACAGGAGCCTACGAGCAGTACTTC
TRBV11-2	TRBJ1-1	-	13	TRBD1	CASSFSGTGRAFF	TGTGCCAGCAGCTTTAGTGGGACAGGGCGAGCTTTCTTT
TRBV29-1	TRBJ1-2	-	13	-	CSVRQSSDYGYTF	TGCAGCGTAAGACAGTCATCGGACTATGGCTACACCTTC
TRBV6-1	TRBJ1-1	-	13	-	CASRRSLNTEAFF	TGTGCCAGCAGGCGGTCCTTGAACACTGAAGCTTTCTTT